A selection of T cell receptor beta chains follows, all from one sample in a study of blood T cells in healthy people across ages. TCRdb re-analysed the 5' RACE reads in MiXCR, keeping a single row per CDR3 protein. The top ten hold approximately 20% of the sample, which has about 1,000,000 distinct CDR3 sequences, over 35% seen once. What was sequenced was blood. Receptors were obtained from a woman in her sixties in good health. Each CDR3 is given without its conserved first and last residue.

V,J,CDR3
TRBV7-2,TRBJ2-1,ASSLAGLNNEQF
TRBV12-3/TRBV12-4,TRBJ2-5,ASSSEDKRIETQY
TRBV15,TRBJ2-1,ATSRRRGDNEQF
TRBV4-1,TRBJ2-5,ASSLGGGWEETQY
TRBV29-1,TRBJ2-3,SGDSSGRQY
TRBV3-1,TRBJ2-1,ASSYRDRGSSEQF
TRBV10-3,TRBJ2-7,AISGLSYEQY
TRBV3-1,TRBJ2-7,TSSQDPTLSYEQY
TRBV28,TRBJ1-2,ASRSTGGDYGYT
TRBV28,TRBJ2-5,ASRGTSGSNEQY
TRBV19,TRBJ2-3,ASSPLAGESGGAQY